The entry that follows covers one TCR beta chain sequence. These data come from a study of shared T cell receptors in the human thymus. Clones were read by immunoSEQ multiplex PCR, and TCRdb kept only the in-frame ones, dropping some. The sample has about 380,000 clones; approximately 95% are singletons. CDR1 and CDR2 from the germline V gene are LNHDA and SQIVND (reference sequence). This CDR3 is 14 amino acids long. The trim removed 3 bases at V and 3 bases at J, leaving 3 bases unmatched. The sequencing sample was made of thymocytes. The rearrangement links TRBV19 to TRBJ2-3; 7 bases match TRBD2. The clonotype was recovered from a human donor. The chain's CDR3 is CASSIGRQTDTQYF. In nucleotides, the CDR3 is TGTGCCAGTAGTATCGGGAGGCAAACAGATACGCAGTATTTT.